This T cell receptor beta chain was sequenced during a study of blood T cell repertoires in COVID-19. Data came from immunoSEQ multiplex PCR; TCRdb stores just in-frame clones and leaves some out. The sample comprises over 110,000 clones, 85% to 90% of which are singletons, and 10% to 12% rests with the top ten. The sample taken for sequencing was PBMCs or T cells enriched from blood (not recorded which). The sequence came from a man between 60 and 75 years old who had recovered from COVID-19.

This CDR3 reads CSVVGGSTDTQYF. CDR3 bases: TGCAGCGTGGTAGGGGGAAGCACAGATACGCAGTATTTT. The chain combines TRBV29-1 with TRBJ2-3; tentatively, D is TRBD1 (6 bases). Germline V gives CDR1 SQVTM, CDR2 ANQGSEA. The CDR3 length is 13 residues. V dropped 6 bases and J dropped 0 bases, with 10 bases sitting between them.